The rows below give T cell receptor beta chains drawn from one sample of a study of blood T cell repertoires in COVID-19. Method: immunoSEQ multiplex PCR; TCRdb's copy keeps in-frame clones and lacks some. The table records 7,000 to 9,000 clones, less than 85% of them present only once. Sequencing used peripheral blood. These TCRs come from a human donor in a cohort sampled during active COVID-19. CDR3s include the opening cysteine and the closing phenylalanine or tryptophan. A D gene is named only where the DNA matches it firmly. A row's size may be missing; if present it is once, few, many or a size class.

CDR3 DNA	CDR3 protein	clone size	V gene	J gene	D gene
TGTGCCAGCAGCTCCCGGGACAGGGATAACGGCTACACCTTC	CASSSRDRDNGYTF	large	TRBV7-6	TRBJ1-2	TRBD1
TGTGCCAGCAGTTACCGCGGAGGGGAGGAGAACACTGAAGCTTTCTTT	CASSYRGGEENTEAFF	.	TRBV6-6	TRBJ1-1	.
TGTGCCATCTCTATGCGGGATGAAAAACTGTTTTTT	CAISMRDEKLFF	.	TRBV10-3	TRBJ1-4	.
TGCAGTGCTAGTTCTGTCATGGCGGGCCGCCGCGATACGCAGTATTTT	CSASSVMAGRRDTQYF	.	TRBV20-1	TRBJ2-3	.
TGTGCCAGCACCTCGGAGCCCGGGGAGCTGTTTTTT	CASTSEPGELFF	few	TRBV3-1/TRBV3-2	TRBJ2-2	.
TGCGCCAGCAGCGGGGGTCTAGCGGGGAGAGGAGATACGCAGTATTTT	CASSGGLAGRGDTQYF	few	TRBV5-1	TRBJ2-3	TRBD2
TGTGCCAGCAGCTCATACAGGGGTTCAATGGCCAATCAGCCCCAGCATTTT	CASSSYRGSMANQPQHF	.	TRBV5-8	TRBJ1-5	TRBD1
TGTGCCAGCAGCCTTGGGACAGCGAACACTGAAGCTTTCTTT	CASSLGTANTEAFF	.	TRBV5-4	TRBJ1-1	TRBD1
TGCGCCAGCAGTCCGACAGGGAATCAAGGCTACACCTTC	CASSPTGNQGYTF	.	TRBV10-1	TRBJ1-2	TRBD1
TGTGCCAGCGATCCCCGGGGGAAAGAGACCCAGTACTTC	CASDPRGKETQYF	.	TRBV5-8	TRBJ2-5	.
TGTGCCAGCAGCCCCAGGAACCGCTCCTACAATGAGCAGTTCTTC	CASSPRNRSYNEQFF	once	TRBV3-1/TRBV3-2	TRBJ2-1	.
TGTGCCAGCAGTGACACGGGACTACGATTGTCAGATACGCAGTATTTT	CASSDTGLRLSDTQYF	.	TRBV6-1	TRBJ2-3	TRBD2
TGTGCCATCAGTAGACAGAACAATCAGCCCCAGCATTTT	CAISRQNNQPQHF	.	TRBV10-3	TRBJ1-5	.
TGTGCCAGCAGCCGGACAGGGATCACAGATACGCAGTATTTT	CASSRTGITDTQYF	.	TRBV6-5	TRBJ2-3	TRBD1
TGTGCCAGCAGTACCTCAGGGGAACACGAGCAGTACTTC	CASSTSGEHEQYF	.	TRBV27	TRBJ2-7	.
TGTGCCAGCAGTTTAGGAGCACGAACGAACACCGGGGAGCTGTTTTTT	CASSLGARTNTGELFF	.	TRBV27	TRBJ2-2	.
TGTGCCAGCAGATGGGGACAGGGGGATTCACCCCTCCACTTT	CASRWGQGDSPLHF	.	TRBV6-4	TRBJ1-6	TRBD1
TGTGCCAGCAGTTACATGGGCTCGAACACTGAAGCTTTCTTT	CASSYMGSNTEAFF	.	TRBV6-2/TRBV6-3	TRBJ1-1	.
TGTGCCATCGGGGGTTCCTACAATGAGCAGTTCTTC	CAIGGSYNEQFF	.	TRBV11-2	TRBJ2-1	.
TGTGCCTGGGGGGGGGTTGCTGAGACCCAGTACTTC	CAWGGVAETQYF	.	TRBV30	TRBJ2-5	TRBD2
TGTGCCAGCAGTTTATGGAAGGAGCGAAAAGAGACGCAGTATTTT	CASSLWKERKETQYF	.	TRBV28	TRBJ2-3	.
TGCGCCAGCAGCCAAGGGGCCAGTAATTCACCCCTCCACTTT	CASSQGASNSPLHF	.	TRBV4-3	TRBJ1-6	.
TGTGCCAGCAGTGAAGGGACAGGGGGCTTCTACGAGCAGTACTTC	CASSEGTGGFYEQYF	.	TRBV6-1	TRBJ2-7	TRBD1
TGCGCCAGCAGCCTCGGACAGGGTGGGAACACTGAAGCTTTCTTT	CASSLGQGGNTEAFF	.	TRBV5-1	TRBJ1-1	TRBD1
TGCAGCGTTTGGCAGTCCGGGGAGCTGTTTTTT	CSVWQSGELFF	.	TRBV29-1	TRBJ2-2	.
TGTGCCAGCAGCGTCACTAGCGGGTTGGAGTACAATGAGCAGTTCTTC	CASSVTSGLEYNEQFF	.	TRBV9	TRBJ2-1	TRBD2
TGCGCCAGCGGCAGGGGGCGGTACGAGCAGTACTTC	CASGRGRYEQYF	.	TRBV5-1	TRBJ2-7	TRBD1
TGTGCCAGCAGTGCACCGGTGGGACAGGGGAGCTCTGGAAACACCATATATTTT	CASSAPVGQGSSGNTIYF	.	TRBV6-1	TRBJ1-3	TRBD1
TGTGCCAGCAGCTTAACGTCGAGGAGGGGCTACACCTTC	CASSLTSRRGYTF	.	TRBV7-2	TRBJ1-2	.
TGTGCCAGCAGCCGGACCGGGACAGATTTATACGAGCAGTACTTC	CASSRTGTDLYEQYF	.	TRBV11-2	TRBJ2-7	TRBD1
TGTGCCAGCAGAGGACTAGCGGCACAAGAGACCCAGTACTTC	CASRGLAAQETQYF	.	TRBV6-5	TRBJ2-5	TRBD2
TGTGCCAGCAGTTTTGCCGGGGGGGGGCGGACAGATACGCAGTATTTT	CASSFAGGGRTDTQYF	.	TRBV6-5	TRBJ2-3	TRBD2
TGTGCCAGCAGCGACCGAGGACTAGCGGGGGGGATGTCCTACAATGAGCAGTTCTTC	CASSDRGLAGGMSYNEQFF	.	TRBV9	TRBJ2-1	TRBD2
TGTGCCAGCAGCTTGGGGTCAGGGGGACCCGTTCAGCCCCAGCATTTT	CASSLGSGGPVQPQHF	few	TRBV7-9	TRBJ1-5	TRBD1
TGTGCCAGCAGTTTAAGGGACAGGGGGTATGAGCAGTTCTTC	CASSLRDRGYEQFF	.	TRBV27	TRBJ2-1	TRBD1
TGTGCCAGCAGTTCCGACAGAAATGAAAAACTGTTTTTT	CASSSDRNEKLFF	.	TRBV6-2/TRBV6-3	TRBJ1-4	.
TGTGCCAGTACCAACAGGGCAGCGTACGGCTACACCTTC	CASTNRAAYGYTF	.	TRBV19	TRBJ1-2	.
TGTGCCAGCAGCTTTCTGCCGGGGGGTTCCTACAATGAGCAGTTCTTC	CASSFLPGGSYNEQFF	once	TRBV7-2	TRBJ2-1	TRBD2
TGTGCCAGCAGCCCCCCCGGCGGGGGGGCGAGAGAGACCCAGTACTTC	CASSPPGGGARETQYF	.	TRBV9	TRBJ2-5	TRBD2
TGTGCCAGCAGCTTAGGCGGTGGGGGGTACACCGGGGAGCTGTTTTTT	CASSLGGGGYTGELFF	.	TRBV7-2	TRBJ2-2	.
TGTGCCAGCAGCTTGGTTGGGTGGCGGAGCTCTGGGGCCAACGTCCTGACTTTC	CASSLVGWRSSGANVLTF	once	TRBV5-5	TRBJ2-6	.
TGCGCCACAACGACAGGGAGCGATCAGCCCCAGCATTTT	CATTTGSDQPQHF	.	TRBV10-2	TRBJ1-5	TRBD1
TGTGCCAGCAGTCGCGCAGGGTTGGCCCAGTACTTC	CASSRAGLAQYF	.	TRBV6-5	TRBJ2-5	.
TGTGCCAGCAGCCAAGAACAGGGGAACACTGAAGCTTTCTTT	CASSQEQGNTEAFF	.	TRBV3-1/TRBV3-2	TRBJ1-1	.
TGTGCCTGGAGTACTAGCGGGAGTATTACAGATACGCAGTATTTT	CAWSTSGSITDTQYF	.	TRBV30	TRBJ2-3	TRBD2
TGTGCCAGCAGCCGGCTTTCGACAGGGCAGAATGAAAAACTGTTTTTT	CASSRLSTGQNEKLFF	.	TRBV14	TRBJ1-4	TRBD1
TGTGCCACCAGGCCGTACAGGGGAAAGAATTCCGGGGAGCTGTTTTTT	CATRPYRGKNSGELFF	.	TRBV15	TRBJ2-2	TRBD1
TGCGCCAGCAGCTTGACAGGGAGCAACATGAACACTGAAGCTTTCTTT	CASSLTGSNMNTEAFF	.	TRBV5-1	TRBJ1-1	.
TGTGCCAGCAGTTACTTTAGGGACAGGGGCACAGATACGCAGTATTTT	CASSYFRDRGTDTQYF	once	TRBV6-2/TRBV6-3	TRBJ2-3	TRBD1
TGTGCCAGCAGCTTGGCACAGCAAGAGACCCAGTACTTC	CASSLAQQETQYF	.	TRBV5-6	TRBJ2-5	.
TGTGCCAGCTCACCGATGGCAGGGGCTACTGAAGCTTTCTTT	CASSPMAGATEAFF	.	TRBV18	TRBJ1-1	.
TGTGCCAGCAGTTCAGGGACTAGTAGGTCCTACAATGAGCAGTTCTTC	CASSSGTSRSYNEQFF	.	TRBV6-6	TRBJ2-1	TRBD2
TGCGCCAGCAGCCAAGACGAGAGCAGGGGTTACGGCTACACCTTC	CASSQDESRGYGYTF	few	TRBV4-1	TRBJ1-2	.
TGTGCCTGGAGCTCAGGGGTTACTAACTATGGCTACACCTTC	CAWSSGVTNYGYTF	.	TRBV30	TRBJ1-2	.
TGTGCCAGCAGATTGGGGGGGTCGAACACTGAAGCTTTCTTT	CASRLGGSNTEAFF	.	TRBV7-3	TRBJ1-1	.
TGTGCCAGCAGCCAAGACCTAGAGACCCAGTACTTC	CASSQDLETQYF	.	TRBV4-2	TRBJ2-5	.
TGTGCCAGCAGCGCGGGACGGCTGAACACCGGGGAGCTGTTTTTT	CASSAGRLNTGELFF	.	TRBV5-6	TRBJ2-2	.
TGCGCCAGCAGCCCCCTGGGACTAGCGGGAACAGATACGCAGTATTTT	CASSPLGLAGTDTQYF	.	TRBV4-1	TRBJ2-3	TRBD2
TGTGCCAGCAGCCCCCGGGGTAGCGGGGGGGCCCACGAGCAGTACTTC	CASSPRGSGGAHEQYF	.	TRBV7-2	TRBJ2-7	TRBD2
TGCGCCAGCAGCCAAGAGGCAGGAACCTACGAGCAGTACTTC	CASSQEAGTYEQYF	.	TRBV4-3	TRBJ2-7	.